This T cell receptor (beta chain) was sequenced in a study of blood T cells in healthy people across ages. For the second PCR, which ran for roughly 6 to 12 cycles, a sample-barcoded 5' primer and a J-beta primer mix were used. MiXCR, run by TCRdb on the 5' RACE reads, gives a single entry per CDR3 protein. The sample includes 800,000 or so distinct CDR3 sequences, around two thirds of them seen just once. Trimming took off 2 bases at V and 7 bases at J, with 13 bases between the two ends. Germline values: CDR1 SGDLS, CDR2 YYNGEE. The CDR3 has 14 residues. Sequenced material: blood. The TCR was taken from a man in his thirties or forties in good health. V is TRBV9 and J is TRBJ1-5; D gene uncertain. In nucleotides, the CDR3 is TGTGCCAGCAGCGTCGGCGTCTTTGGCCAGCCCCAGCATTTT. Amino acid sequence: CASSVGVFGQPQHF.